The clone carrying this T cell receptor beta chain was seen a handful of times. What it recognizes is unknown. The sample belongs to a study of blood T cells in healthy people across ages. Whole-study results and caveats: Naive and antigen-experienced cells were not separated, limiting conclusive comparison. Older age went with lower TCR beta diversity per million T cells, in a roughly linear way. Estimated diversity, derived from one million T cells, was regarded as an underestimate.

The CDR3 totals 11 residues. Trimming removed 4 bases from V and 9 bases from J, with 10 bases in between. The second PCR ran roughly 6 to 12 cycles with a sample-barcoded 5' primer and J-beta primers. A template-switch adaptor that had 12 random nucleotides put a tag on each cDNA molecule. TCRdb re-derived calls from the 5' RACE reads in MiXCR, one entry per CDR3 protein. The repertoire holds almost 800,000 distinct CDR3 sequences, 58% seen once, with approximately 20% in the top ten. The sequence derives from a man between 25 and 39 years old in good health. The chain uses TRBV12-3 or TRBV12-4 and TRBJ2-7; D call uncertain. Material for sequencing was blood. CDR3 coding DNA: TGTGCCAGCAGTTCTCACACCGGGCAGTACTTC. It codes for CASSSHTGQYF.